This T cell receptor (beta chain) was documented in a study of OX40 agonist ivuxolimab in advanced cancers. Background on the study: Every 2 weeks, patients received ivuxolimab intravenously, dosed at 0.01 to 10 mg/kg. Around 40% of patients had received prior checkpoint inhibitor therapy.

Here immunoSEQ multiplex PCR was the method, and the copy in TCRdb shows in-frame clones only, minus some. The repertoire includes 45,000 or so clones, roughly 80% of them detected once, and 6.5% to 8% sits in the top ten. Comment on this clone: Antigen: not known.

Study-level points and caveats: CD4+ and CD8+ blood T cells expanded clonally by week 6 at 0.1 to 3.0 mg/kg.

The CDR3 contains 13 residues. CDR1 and CDR2 (germline): LNHDA, SQIVND (reference sequence). The V gene lost 3 bases and the J gene lost 9 bases, with 12 bases spanning the gap. The sample in question was CD4+ or CD8+ T cells sorted from blood, obtained in a trial of the OX40 agonist ivuxolimab. V gene TRBV19 combines with J gene TRBJ1-3, with no clear D. The source is an adult with an advanced solid tumor such as melanoma, head and neck, liver or kidney cancer. The CDR3 loop reads CASSITLSGTIYF. For the CDR3, the DNA is TGTGCCAGTAGTATCACCCTTAGCGGCACCATATATTTT.